The 22 T cell receptor beta chains given below trace back to one sample, sequenced in a study of beta chain features in type 1 diabetes. Broader study findings: Patients with Type 1 diabetes showed moderately but significantly shorter TCRB CDR3s in all four CD4+ subsets.

Their recognized antigens are unknown. TCRB transcripts that were expressed got sequenced, as all of the isolated RNA had been reverse transcribed. Produced via immunoSEQ multiplex PCR; TCRdb's table is partial and in-frame only. Here the sample spans around 600,000 clones, 9.5% to 15% being singletons. Source material: naive CD4+ T cells from blood. These receptors all come from a man aged 30 to 39 with type 1 diabetes.

A few counts support this clone. The chain joins TRBV7-8 to TRBJ2-7; TRBD2 might be the D (6 bases). Germline V gene sequence: CDR1 SGHVS, CDR2 FQNEAQ. V lost 6 bases and J lost 2, with 17 bases in between. The CDR3 is 15 amino acids. CDR3 residues: CASSRQGLDPYEQYF. CDR3 nucleotide sequence: TGTGCCAGCAGTCGGCAGGGACTTGATCCCTACGAGCAGTACTTC. Filled out from reference TRBV7-8 and TRBJ2-7, the complete variable domain reads GAGVSQSPRYKVAKRGQDVALRCDPISGHVSLFWYQQALGQGPEFLTYFQNEAQLDKSGLPSDRFFAERPEGSVSTLKIQRTQQEDSAVYLCASSRQGLDPYEQYFGPGTRLTVT.

This chain joins TRBV11-2 and TRBJ1-6, with 9 bases matching TRBD1. This CDR3 is built from 16 residues. Germline lookup yields CDR1 SGHAT and CDR2 FQNNGV. The J segment lost 14 bases and the V segment lost 2 bases, leaving 13 bases of the junction unmatched. CDR3 protein: CASSLNVGQGSKALHF. For the CDR3, the DNA is TGTGCCAGCAGCTTAAATGTGGGACAGGGCTCGAAGGCCCTCCACTTT.

The chain couples TRBV9 to TRBJ1-2; no reliable D call. The CDR3 is 13 amino acids. Germline V gene sequence: CDR1 SGDLS, CDR2 YYNGEE. With 4 bases removed from V and 5 bases from J, the gap between germline ends came to 12 bases. CDR3 sequence (DNA): TGTGCCAGCAGCCACCCGCCCGTTTATGGCTACACCTTC. This gives the protein CASSHPPVYGYTF.

This clone was counted between two and nine times. The chain carries TRBV6-5 and TRBJ1-1, with 7 bases that match TRBD1. J lost 2 bases, V lost 5 bases, and 5 bases had no gene match. Germline V gives CDR1 MNHEY, CDR2 SVGAGI. The CDR3 totals 14 residues. CDR3 nucleotide sequence: TGTGCCAGCAGTGGGACAGAGATTAACACTGAAGCTTTCTTT. It is translated as CASSGTEINTEAFF.

The rearrangement joins TRBV30 to TRBJ1-5; D gene uncertain. CDR1 is GTSNPN and CDR2 is SVGIG in the germline V gene (reference sequence). Trimming took 0 bases from V and 0 from J, leaving 6 bases between them. The CDR3 runs to 14 residues. DNA of the CDR3: TGTGCCTGGAGTGTTATGAATAGCAATCAGCCCCAGCATTTT. This encodes CAWSVMNSNQPQHF.

The chain is built from TRBV2 and TRBJ2-3; D is undetermined. CDR3 length equals 14 residues. V was shortened by 8 bases and J by 0 bases, with 12 bases between the two germline ends. Germline V gene lookup returns CDR1 SNHLY and CDR2 FYNNEI. CDR3 residues: CASLSVSSTDTQYF. Written as DNA, the CDR3 is TGTGCCAGCCTCAGCGTGTCGAGCACAGATACGCAGTATTTT.

A few counts support this clone. The chain combines TRBV10-3 with TRBJ2-2, with TRBD2 matching over 9 bases. V lost 6 bases to trimming and J lost 5 bases; unmatched junction nucleotides: 10. The germline gives CDR1 ENHRY, CDR2 SYGVKD. The CDR3 is 16 amino acids. The CDR3: CAIRNRAGGWTGELFF. The CDR3 region has the DNA TGTGCCATCAGAAATCGAGCGGGGGGCTGGACCGGGGAGCTGTTTTTT.

This clone came up a few times. Other DNA sequences in the sample encode the same CDR3. The chain combines TRBV2 with TRBJ1-1, with a tentative D call TRBD1 (6 bases). The CDR3 loop spans 13 amino acids. V lost 3 bases and J lost 1, with 6 bases in between. CDR1 is SNHLY and CDR2 is FYNNEI in the germline V gene. CDR3 protein: CASSEDRNTEAFF. For the CDR3, the DNA is TGTGCCAGCAGTGAGGACAGGAACACTGAAGCTTTCTTT.

This clone was observed a few times. The chain joins TRBV7-2 to TRBJ1-5, with a possible D match to TRBD1 (5 bases). Trimming left V 1 base short and J 4 bases short, with 14 bases between. The CDR3 runs 16 residues. In germline, CDR1 is SGHTA, CDR2 FQGNSA. For the CDR3, the DNA is TGTGCCAGCAGCTTAGTGGGAGGGGCGATGAATCAGCCCCAGCATTTT. It codes for CASSLVGGAMNQPQHF.

This clone was found once. In DNA form, the CDR3 reads TGTGCCAGCAGCTTAGGGAACTATGGCTACACCTTC. This gives the protein CASSLGNYGYTF. The genes are TRBV11-3 and TRBJ1-2; the D is unclear. V was clipped by 1 base and J by 2 bases, with 2 bases between them. This CDR3 has 12 residues. Per the germline V gene, CDR1 is SGHNT and CDR2 is YENEEA.

Only a few counts were recorded for this clone. This rearrangement joins TRBV6-5 to TRBJ1-1, with D hard to call. Germline V gives CDR1 MNHEY, CDR2 SVGAGI. With 7 bases removed from V and 0 bases from J, the gap between germline ends came to 3 bases. The CDR3 has 11 amino acids. The CDR3 DNA reads as TGTGCCAGCAAAATGAACACTGAAGCTTTCTTT. Translation gives CASKMNTEAFF.

A few counts support this clone. The chain couples TRBV4-3 to TRBJ1-1; 7 bases align to TRBD1. CDR1 and CDR2 (germline): LGHNA, YSLEER. V lost 0 bases to trimming and J lost 6 bases; unmatched junction nucleotides: 13. CDR3 length: 17 residues. The CDR3 region is CASSQDLGNRGRAEAFF. Written as DNA, the CDR3 is TGCGCCAGCAGCCAAGATCTCGGGAACAGGGGCCGGGCTGAAGCTTTCTTT.

V is TRBV7-9 and J is TRBJ1-2; D is unresolved. The germline V and J ends were trimmed by 2 bases and 4 bases, with 8 bases remaining between them. This CDR3 spans 13 amino acids. Looked up from germline, CDR1 is SEHNR and CDR2 is FQNEAQ (reference sequence). CDR3 protein: CASSLTAFYGYTF. The CDR3 DNA reads TGTGCCAGCAGCTTAACAGCTTTCTATGGCTACACCTTC.

J is TRBJ2-1 and V is TRBV27, with TRBD2 matching over 13 bases. V lost 3 bases, J lost 10 bases, and 9 bases stayed unmatched. Germline CDR1 and CDR2: MNHEY and SMNVEV (reference sequence). There are 16 residues in the CDR3. The CDR3 coding sequence is TGTGCCAGCAGTTTCCATCAGACTAGCGGGGGGCACGAGCAGTTCTTC. This translates into CASSFHQTSGGHEQFF.

A few counts support this clone. The rearrangement links TRBV19 to TRBJ2-2; TRBD1 matches 7 bases. Germline V lookup: CDR1 LNHDA, CDR2 SQIVND (reference sequence). The CDR3 has 14 amino acids. Trimming at V came to 8 bases and at J to 0 bases, leaving 3 bases not matched to a gene. The CDR3: CASHRGTNTGELFF. DNA of the CDR3: TGTGCCAGTCACAGGGGAACGAACACCGGGGAGCTGTTTTTT.

This clone was observed a few times. The V and J genes are TRBV2 and TRBJ2-7, with D uncertain. Germline-derived CDR1 and CDR2 are SNHLY and FYNNEI. V lost 5 bases to trimming and J lost 2 bases, with 10 bases between them. The CDR3 has 13 residues. The CDR3 here is CASSPSGTYEQYF. CDR3 DNA sequence: TGTGCCAGCAGTCCCTCCGGCACCTACGAGCAGTACTTC.

This clone was seen a few times. The chain has TRBV6-6 and TRBJ1-5; D remains unclear. Germline assignment: CDR1 MNHNY and CDR2 SVGAGI (reference sequence). V was clipped by 0 bases and J by 4 bases, with 10 bases between them. The CDR3 runs 15 residues. CDR3 amino acids: CASSYSMLGNQPQHF. Here the CDR3 DNA reads TGTGCCAGCAGTTACTCGATGCTGGGGAATCAGCCCCAGCATTTT.

This clone was observed a few times. The chain is built from TRBV5-1 and TRBJ1-1; no clear D. Trimming cost V 0 bases and J 6 bases, with 12 bases left between them. From germline, CDR1 is SGHRS and CDR2 YFSETQ. CDR3 length equals 14 residues. This chain's CDR3 is CASSLGTGIPEAFF. CDR3 DNA sequence: TGCGCCAGCAGCTTGGGAACGGGGATCCCTGAAGCTTTCTTT. The variable domain in full, with the rest retrieved from reference TRBV5-1 and TRBJ1-1, is KAGVTQTPRYLIKTRGQQVTLSCSPISGHRSVSWYQQTPGQGLQFLFEYFSETQRNKGNFPGRFSGRQFSNSRSEMNVSTLELGDSALYLCASSLGTGIPEAFFGQGTRLTVV.

The J gene is TRBJ1-4, the V gene TRBV7-9; D not certain. Germline assignment: CDR1 SEHNR and CDR2 FQNEAQ (reference sequence). Deletions cut 2 bases from V and 4 bases from J, with 11 bases between. The CDR3 contains 15 residues. The CDR3 coding sequence is TGTGCCAGCAGCTTAACGGCGGTTTATAATGAAAAACTGTTTTTT. This translates into CASSLTAVYNEKLFF.

The chain is built from TRBV6-1 and TRBJ1-1, with 9 bases lining up with TRBD1. Trimming took 4 bases from V and 1 from J; bases not matched to a gene: 7. The CDR3 contains 16 residues. Germline assignment: CDR1 MNHNS and CDR2 SASEGT. The CDR3 loop is CASSGAPGQGNTEAFF. As DNA, the CDR3 is TGTGCCAGCAGTGGCGCCCCGGGACAGGGGAACACTGAAGCTTTCTTT.

This clone was counted between two and nine times. Other DNA sequences of this sample code for an identical CDR3. This sequence joins TRBV7-8 and TRBJ2-5; no firm D call. V was pared by 5 bases and J by 2 bases, with 3 bases between. The CDR3 consists of 11 residues. Germline values: CDR1 SGHVS, CDR2 FQNEAQ. CDR3: CASSLQETQYF. Written as DNA, the CDR3 is TGTGCCAGCAGCCTTCAAGAGACCCAGTACTTC.

The rearrangement joins TRBV4-3 to TRBJ2-7, with TRBD1 matching over 8 bases. J lost 7 bases, V lost 1 base, and 9 bases had no gene match. CDR1 LGHNA and CDR2 YSLEER come from the germline V gene. The CDR3 consists of 15 residues. The CDR3 nucleotides read TGCGCCAGCAGCCAAGTGGGGCAGGGGGCTCGGGAGCAGTACTTC. This encodes CASSQVGQGAREQYF.